The entry below describes one T cell receptor (beta chain). Its specificity is unknown. TCRdb recomputed calls from the reads with MiXCR, one row per CDR3 protein. Seen here are around 490,000 distinct CDR3 sequences, around a quarter observed once, and the top ten hold roughly 13%. The CDR3 runs to 15 residues. The germline gives CDR1 SEHNR, CDR2 FQNEAQ (reference sequence). Trimming left V 5 bases short and J 0 bases short, with 12 bases between. This record belongs to a study of T cell repertoires in cytomegalovirus infection. Study overall: TCR beta signatures that were public indicated CMV infection and matching HLA type. Study findings and constraints: Ex vivo, HLA-C-restricted CMV-specific TCR beta clonotypes prevailed over the rest of the response.

Sequencing was done on a sample of PBMCs. This sequence was found in a human donor in good health (CMV status not recorded). Some clones in this sample may be carry-over from other donors' samples. The genes are TRBV7-9 and TRBJ2-3; D unclear. CDR3 region: CASSPSSSSTDTQYF. In DNA, the CDR3 is TGTGCCAGCAGCCCTTCAAGTTCGAGCACAGATACGCAGTATTTT.